The clone carrying this TCR beta chain came up many times. Antigen specificity is unknown. The data are from a study of response to subunit inactivated influenza vaccine. Findings of the study overall: Authors proposed each seasonal influenza vaccination draws in few new T cells.

Germline values: CDR1 SQVTM, CDR2 ANQGSEA. CDR3 length: 16 amino acids. V shed 6 bases, J shed 5 bases, and the junction held 11 bases outside the gene matches. TCRdb passed the RT-PCR reads through MiXCR, listing each CDR3 protein once. The sample holds around 580,000 distinct CDR3 sequences, 10% to 15% seen once. The gene calls are TRBV29-1 and TRBJ2-3; 13 bases match TRBD2. The sequencing used PBMCs from blood, collected on the day of vaccination. The sequence came from a man aged 50-60 years who received an inactivated influenza vaccine. The chain's CDR3 is CSVRTTSGRLKDTQYF. DNA for the CDR3: TGCAGCGTCCGGACGACTAGCGGGAGGTTGAAAGATACGCAGTATTTT.